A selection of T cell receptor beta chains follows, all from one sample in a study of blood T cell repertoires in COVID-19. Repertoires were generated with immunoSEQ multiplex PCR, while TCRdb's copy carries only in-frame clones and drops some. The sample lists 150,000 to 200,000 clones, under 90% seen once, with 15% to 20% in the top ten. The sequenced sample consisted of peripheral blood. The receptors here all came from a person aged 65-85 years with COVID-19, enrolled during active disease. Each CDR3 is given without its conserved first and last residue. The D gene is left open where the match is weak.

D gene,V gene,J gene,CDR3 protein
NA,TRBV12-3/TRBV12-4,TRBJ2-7,ASSRNNYEQY
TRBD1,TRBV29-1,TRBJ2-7,SVEKLQGATYEQY
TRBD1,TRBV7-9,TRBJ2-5,ASSSRQGLVETQY
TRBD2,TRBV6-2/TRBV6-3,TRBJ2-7,ASSYSPRLAGTYEQY
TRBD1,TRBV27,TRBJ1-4,ASSFQGAANEKLF
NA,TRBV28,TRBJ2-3,ASSVQTPTDTQY
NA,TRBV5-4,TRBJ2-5,ASSQTGSQETQY
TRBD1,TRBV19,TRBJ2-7,ASSASGTGSPFSYEQY
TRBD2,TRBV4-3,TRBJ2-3,ASSQVLAGGLGNTQY
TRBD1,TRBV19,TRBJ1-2,ASSPGTGRSHGYT
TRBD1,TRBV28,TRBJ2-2,ASSPLPTGGGGELF
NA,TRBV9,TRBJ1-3,ASGPLAGAGNTIY
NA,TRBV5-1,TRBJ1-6,ASSPGQDSPLH
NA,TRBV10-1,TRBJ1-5,ASSESCDRKYQPQH
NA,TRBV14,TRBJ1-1,ASSQGARSTEAF
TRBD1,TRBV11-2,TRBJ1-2,ASSLNVPRQGNYGYT
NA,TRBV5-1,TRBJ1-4,ASSLGTGNEKLF
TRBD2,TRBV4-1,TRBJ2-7,ASSHPGTNHYEQY
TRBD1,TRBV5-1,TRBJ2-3,ASRARIQGAPGTDTQY
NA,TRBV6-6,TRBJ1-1,ASSYSTGRNTEAF
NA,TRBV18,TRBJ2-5,ASSPSVGGETQY
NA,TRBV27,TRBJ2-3,ASSFEAGTQY
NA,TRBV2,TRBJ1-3,ASSDGFLPGNTIY
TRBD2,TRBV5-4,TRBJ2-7,ASSSGEAGVYEQY
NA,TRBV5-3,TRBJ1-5,ARIQDSLYSNQPQH
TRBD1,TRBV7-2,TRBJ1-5,ASSPQGGHNQPQH
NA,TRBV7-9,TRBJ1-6,ASSAPLATGDNSPLH
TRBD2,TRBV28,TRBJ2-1,ASSASGRAGNEQF
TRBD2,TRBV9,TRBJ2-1,ASSVAGGVNNEQF
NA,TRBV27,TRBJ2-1,ASRGVNERFSEQF
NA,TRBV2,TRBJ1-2,ASSLTGGYT
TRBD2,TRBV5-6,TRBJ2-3,ASRGLGSGADTQY
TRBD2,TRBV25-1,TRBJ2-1,ASSEFGLASYNEQF
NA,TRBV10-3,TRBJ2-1,AISADNEQF
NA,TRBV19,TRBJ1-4,ASSHRDIRKYNEKLF
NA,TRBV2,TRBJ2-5,ASRETTPETQY
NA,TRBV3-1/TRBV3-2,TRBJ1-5,ASSQGNGGNQPQH
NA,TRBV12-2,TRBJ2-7,ASRLRGQGVEQY
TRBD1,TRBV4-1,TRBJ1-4,ASSQDGATGTGGSKLF
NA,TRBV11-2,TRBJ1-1,ASSQVPGKSTEAF
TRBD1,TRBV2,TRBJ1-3,ASRAGGSGNTIY
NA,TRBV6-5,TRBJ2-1,ASAAAGAYNEQF
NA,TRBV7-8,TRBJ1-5,ASSFGSPSAGSNQPQH
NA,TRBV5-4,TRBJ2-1,ASSLGLGGNEQF
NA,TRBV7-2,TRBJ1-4,ASSLTGPATATNEKLF